This T cell receptor beta chain was sequenced for a study of cytomegalovirus exposure and HLA in healthy donors. General study points: DRB1 had the most TCR associations and HLA-C the fewest, a later analysis found, with rates varying by HLA locus.

V was shortened by 5 bases and J by 7 bases, with 8 bases between the two germline ends. Germline V gene data show CDR1 as SEHNR and CDR2 as FQNEAQ (reference sequence). This CDR3 comprises 12 residues. The table lists this clone with a few counts. Its matching antigen is unknown. Primers included in the PCR were 60 Vbeta and 13 Jbeta primers. TCRdb keeps only in-frame clones here, not all; method: immunoSEQ multiplex PCR. The profile shows under 200,000 clones, about 88% of them singletons. The clonotype comes from a young man in good health and CMV-seropositive. Sequenced: PBMCs. The chain combines TRBV7-9 with TRBJ1-4; D may be TRBD1 (6 bases). The CDR3: CASSLQGEKLFF. The CDR3 DNA follows: TGTGCCAGCAGCCTACAGGGTGAAAAACTGTTTTTT.